These 19 T cell receptor beta chains originate from one sample sequenced in a study of blood T cell repertoires in COVID-19 (dated by TCRdb to the early 2020s). To prepare the library, the immunoSEQ multiplex PCR assay was applied. TCRdb carries this immuneACCESS record with in-frame sequences only. Its versions omit some clonotypes, under half of them owing to an unresolved V gene in the studies checked, with the rest unexplained. The sample table contains 200,000 to 250,000 clones; only one count was recorded for roughly three quarters of them. Approximately 4% of the sample is taken by the ten largest. The source material was peripheral blood. The receptor set was obtained from a woman in her thirties or forties with active or convalescent COVID-19.

CDR3 sequence: CASSLGLAGDTQYF. The CDR3 DNA follows: TGTGCCAGCAGTTTGGGACTAGCGGGGGATACGCAGTATTTT. The rearrangement links TRBV6-6 to TRBJ2-3; the match to TRBD2 covers 13 bases. CDR1 is MNHNY, CDR2 SVGAGI, per germline (reference sequence). The CDR3 runs 14 residues. V shed 4 bases, J shed 6 bases, and the junction held 1 base outside the gene matches.

As for this clone: A much larger clone sits a single nucleotide away, making a read error possible. This chain links TRBV7-9 with TRBJ1-6, with a weak D call TRBD1 (6 bases). This CDR3 contains 14 residues. The V gene lost 3 bases and the J gene lost 6 bases, with 9 bases spanning the gap. Germline lookup yields CDR1 SEHNR and CDR2 FQNEAQ (reference sequence). For the CDR3, the DNA is TGTGCCAGCAGCTTTTCAGGGGTTAATTCACCCCTCCACTTT. Protein sequence: CASSFSGVNSPLHF.

This clone was seen only a few times. This chain links TRBV15 with TRBJ1-6; a possible D gene is TRBD1 (5 bases). From germline, CDR1 is LNHNV and CDR2 YYDKDF (reference sequence). The CDR3 is made up of 15 amino acids. V was trimmed by 6 bases and J by 5 bases, leaving 14 bases between them. CDR3 DNA sequence: TGTGCCACCAGTCTCACCGACAGAAATAATTCACCCCTCCACTTT. Amino acid sequence: CATSLTDRNNSPLHF.

The chain employs TRBV2 and TRBJ2-7, with 10 bases fitting TRBD2. V gave up 6 bases and J gave up 2 bases; unmatched junction bases: 1. The CDR3 has 13 amino acids. Per the germline V gene, CDR1 is SNHLY and CDR2 is FYNNEI. CDR3 sequence reads: CASSSGGAYEQYF. CDR3 coding DNA: TGTGCCAGCAGCAGCGGGGGGGCCTACGAGCAGTACTTC. Combining the CDR3 with reference TRBV2 and TRBJ2-7 gives the whole variable domain EPEVTQTPSHQVTQMGQEVILRCVPISNHLYFYWYRQILGQKVEFLVSFYNNEISEKSEIFDDQFSVERPDGSNFTLKIRSTKLEDSAMYFCASSSGGAYEQYFGPGTRLTVT.

This clone has a handful of counts. The chain is built from TRBV5-5 and TRBJ1-6; D perhaps matches TRBD1 (6 bases). Trimming pared 0 bases from V and 5 bases from J, leaving 9 bases between. The germline V gene has CDR1 SGHKS and CDR2 YYEKEE (reference sequence). This CDR3 is 15 amino acids long. As DNA, the CDR3 is TGTGCCAGCAGCTTGGCGGGGGGGCATAATTCACCCCTCCACTTT. This encodes CASSLAGGHNSPLHF.

This clone was detected only a few times. The chain combines TRBV5-1 with TRBJ1-6; D not certain. Germline loops: CDR1 SGHRS, CDR2 YFSETQ. Trimming shortened V by 7 bases and J by 3 bases, and 17 bases separated the two germline ends. The CDR3 consists of 16 residues. In DNA, the CDR3 is TGCGCCAGCCGCCCTGAAGGGAGTGTCTATAATTCACCCCTCCACTTT. This gives the protein CASRPEGSVYNSPLHF.

The rearrangement links TRBV28 to TRBJ1-3; tentative D call: TRBD1 (6 bases). The germline V and J ends were trimmed by 5 bases and 0 bases, with 14 bases remaining between them. The CDR3 is 16 amino acids. Germline V gene sequence: CDR1 MDHEN, CDR2 SYDVKM. The chain's CDR3 is CASSLSGASSGNTIYF. In DNA, the CDR3 is TGTGCCAGCAGTCTATCAGGGGCCAGCTCTGGAAACACCATATATTTT.

This chain connects TRBV7-9 to TRBJ1-6; a weak D match, TRBD1 (5 bases). Germline V CDR1 and CDR2: SEHNR, FQNEAQ (reference sequence). CDR3 length equals 14 residues. V was clipped by 5 bases and J by 6 bases, with 11 bases between them. This CDR3 is CASSIDRFNSPLHF. The DNA for the CDR3 is TGTGCCAGCAGCATCGACAGATTTAATTCACCCCTCCACTTT.

The rearrangement joins TRBV7-8 to TRBJ2-3; D may be TRBD2 (7 bases). Trimming left V 2 bases short and J 0 bases short, with 12 bases between. CDR1 and CDR2 from the germline V gene are SGHVS and FQNEAQ. The CDR3 runs 16 residues. CDR3 region: CASSLYGGGSTDTQYF. For the CDR3, the DNA is TGTGCCAGCAGCTTATATGGCGGGGGCAGCACAGATACGCAGTATTTT.

The chain has TRBV5-1 and TRBJ2-2; TRBD2 matches at 8 bases. Germline values: CDR1 SGHRS, CDR2 YFSETQ. CDR3 length: 14 amino acids. With V trimmed by 6 bases and J by 7 bases, 8 bases remained unmatched. The CDR3 protein is CASTRFREGGELFF. The CDR3 DNA is TGCGCCAGCACCCGTTTTCGGGAGGGCGGGGAGCTGTTTTTT.

This clone is a singleton in its sample. The J gene is TRBJ1-4, the V gene TRBV27; TRBD1 might be the D (6 bases). Germline V gene data show CDR1 as MNHEY and CDR2 as SMNVEV (reference sequence). This CDR3 region has 17 residues. With 4 bases removed from V and 0 bases from J, the gap between germline ends came to 15 bases. CDR3 in amino acids: CASSWNSRTATNEKLFF. The CDR3 DNA reads as TGTGCCAGCAGTTGGAATAGCCGGACAGCAACTAATGAAAAACTGTTTTTT.

This chain links TRBV12-3 or TRBV12-4 with TRBJ1-2, with unresolved D. The germline V and J ends were trimmed by 1 base and 9 bases, with 6 bases remaining between them. The CDR3 contains 11 residues. CDR3 DNA: TGTGCCAGCAGTTTAGGCAGTCGCTACACCTTC. Residues: CASSLGSRYTF.

This sequence joins TRBV30 and TRBJ1-5, with D tentatively TRBD1 (6 bases). V was pared by 3 bases and J by 1 base, with 10 bases between. Germline V gives CDR1 GTSNPN, CDR2 SVGIG (reference sequence). This CDR3 is 14 amino acids long. The CDR3 here is CAWSGQLSNQPQHF. Here the CDR3 DNA reads TGTGCCTGGAGCGGACAGCTGAGCAATCAGCCCCAGCATTTT.

J is TRBJ1-2 and V is TRBV6-6; 10 bases agree with TRBD1. This CDR3 comprises 15 residues. The V and J ends lost 7 bases and 4 bases, in that order; junction bases with no gene match: 9. CDR1 and CDR2 (germline): MNHNY, SVGAGI (reference sequence). In DNA form, the CDR3 reads TGTGCCAGCACCAAAGGACAGGGGGGTCTCTATGGCTACACCTTC. Its protein product is CASTKGQGGLYGYTF.

The chain employs TRBV29-1 and TRBJ1-2; 7 nucleotides line up with TRBD1. Trimming took 6 bases from V and 8 from J; bases not matched to a gene: 12. The CDR3 extends over 13 amino acids. Germline V gives CDR1 SQVTM, CDR2 ANQGSEA. The CDR3 DNA follows: TGCAGCGTCGAGGACAGGCGAAGGGGGGGCTACACCTTC. Protein: CSVEDRRRGGYTF.

The chain is built from TRBV11-1 and TRBJ1-1; 7 positions match TRBD1. The CDR3 totals 14 residues. V was clipped by 8 bases and J by 0 bases; unmatched bases: 6. The germline V gene encodes CDR1 SGHAT and CDR2 FQDESV (reference sequence). The CDR3 region is CASGADRMNTEAFF. The CDR3, as DNA: TGTGCCAGCGGGGCGGACAGGATGAACACTGAAGCTTTCTTT.

This clone is a singleton in its sample. V usage is TRBV7-3 and J usage is TRBJ2-5, with D perhaps matching TRBD2 (5 bases). Trimming cost V 2 bases and J 5 bases, with 9 bases left between them. CDR1 and CDR2 from the germline V gene are SGHTA and FQGTGA. The CDR3 spans 13 residues. The CDR3 nucleotides are TGTGCCAGCAGCTTACGGGGAGCGGAGACCCAGTACTTC. Protein product: CASSLRGAETQYF.

V and J are TRBV27 and TRBJ2-3; D gene ambiguous. Germline values: CDR1 MNHEY, CDR2 SMNVEV (reference sequence). The CDR3 covers 15 residues. The ends were cut back, 7 bases at V and 2 bases at J, with 16 bases in the middle. CDR3 nucleotides: TGTGCCAGCACTCAAATGGCGGCCTTCACAGATACGCAGTATTTT. Protein product: CASTQMAAFTDTQYF.

V and J are TRBV2 and TRBJ2-3; 8 bases map to TRBD1. V dropped 4 bases and J dropped 4; count of bases not matched to a gene: 4. CDR1 and CDR2 (germline): SNHLY, FYNNEI. The CDR3 contains 14 residues. CDR3 sequence (DNA): TGTGCCAGCAGTGCGGACAGGGTCTCAGATACGCAGTATTTT. Translating it yields CASSADRVSDTQYF.